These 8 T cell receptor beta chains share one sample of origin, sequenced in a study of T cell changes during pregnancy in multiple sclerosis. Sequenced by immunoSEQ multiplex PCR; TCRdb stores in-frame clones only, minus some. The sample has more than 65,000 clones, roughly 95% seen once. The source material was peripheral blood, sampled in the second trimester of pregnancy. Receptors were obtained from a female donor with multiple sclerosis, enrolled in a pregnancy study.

The CDR3 bases are TGTGCCAGCAGTGAACTGGGACAGGGTTATGAAAAACTGTTTTTT. Translated, it gives CASSELGQGYEKLFF. The chain couples TRBV6-1 to TRBJ1-4; 9 bases agree with TRBD1. The germline V gene has CDR1 MNHNS and CDR2 SASEGT. CDR3 size: 15 residues. J was trimmed by 6 bases and V by 2 bases; bases with no gene match: 4.

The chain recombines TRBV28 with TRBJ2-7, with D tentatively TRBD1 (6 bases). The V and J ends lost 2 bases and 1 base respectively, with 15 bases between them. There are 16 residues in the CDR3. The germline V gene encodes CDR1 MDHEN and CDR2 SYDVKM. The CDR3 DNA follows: TGTGCCAGCAGTTTACAAGCCGGACAGTTTTCCTACGAGCAGTACTTC. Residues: CASSLQAGQFSYEQYF.

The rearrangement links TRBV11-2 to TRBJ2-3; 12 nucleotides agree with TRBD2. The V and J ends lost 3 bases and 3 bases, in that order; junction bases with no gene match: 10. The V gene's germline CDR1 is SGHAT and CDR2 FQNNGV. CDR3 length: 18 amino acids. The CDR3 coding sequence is TGTGCCAGCAGCTTCCTACTAGCGGGAGGTAGTAAGACAGATACGCAGTATTTT. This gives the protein CASSFLLAGGSKTDTQYF. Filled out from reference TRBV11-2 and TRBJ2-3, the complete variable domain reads EAGVAQSPRYKIIEKRQSVAFWCNPISGHATLYWYQQILGQGPKLLIQFQNNGVVDDSQLPKDRFSAERLKGVDSTLKIQPAKLEDSAVYLCASSFLLAGGSKTDTQYFGPGTRLTVL.

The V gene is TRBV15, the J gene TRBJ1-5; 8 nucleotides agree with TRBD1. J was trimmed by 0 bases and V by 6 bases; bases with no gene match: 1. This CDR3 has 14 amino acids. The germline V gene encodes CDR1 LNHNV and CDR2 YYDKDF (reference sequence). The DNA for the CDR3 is TGTGCCACCAGGACAGGGGATAGCAATCAGCCCCAGCATTTT. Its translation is CATRTGDSNQPQHF.

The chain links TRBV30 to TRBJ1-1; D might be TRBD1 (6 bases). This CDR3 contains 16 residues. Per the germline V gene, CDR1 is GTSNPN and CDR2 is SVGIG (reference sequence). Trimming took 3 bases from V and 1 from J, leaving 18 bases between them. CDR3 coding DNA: TGTGCCTGGAGATCGGACAGCCGATGGCCGAACACTGAAGCTTTCTTT. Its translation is CAWRSDSRWPNTEAFF.

Written as DNA, the CDR3 is TGTGCCAGCCAATCACAATCTTTTTTGAATGAGCAGTTCTTC. Translation gives CASQSQSFLNEQFF. V and J are TRBV2 and TRBJ2-1; D is uncertain. Germline V lookup: CDR1 SNHLY, CDR2 FYNNEI. V was pared by 8 bases and J by 7 bases, with 18 bases between. This CDR3 is built from 14 residues.

Here the CDR3 DNA reads TGTGCCAGCAGTTACGGGACTGGGGAGGGTGAGCAGTTCTTC. Its translation: CASSYGTGEGEQFF. The V gene is TRBV6-5, the J gene TRBJ2-1, with 7 bases fitting TRBD2. This CDR3 region has 14 residues. J lost 9 bases, V lost 2 bases, and 7 bases had no gene match. Germline-derived CDR1 and CDR2 are MNHEY and SVGAGI.

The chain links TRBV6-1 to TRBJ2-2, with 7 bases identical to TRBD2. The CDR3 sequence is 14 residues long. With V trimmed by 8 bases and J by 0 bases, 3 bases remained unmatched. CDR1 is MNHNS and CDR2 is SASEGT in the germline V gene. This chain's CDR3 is CASGAGPNTGELFF. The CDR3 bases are TGTGCCAGCGGAGCGGGACCGAACACCGGGGAGCTGTTTTTT.